This TCR beta chain appears in the sequencing data of a study of shared clonotypes between healthy human individuals. Profiling relied on immunoSEQ multiplex PCR, and the TCRdb table lists in-frame clones only, not all of them. The table lists around 1 million clones, over 75% of them singletons. The germline gives CDR1 MNHEY, CDR2 SVGAGI. Trimming stripped 0 bases from V and 7 bases from J, with 10 bases between. The CDR3 consists of 15 residues. Sequencing input: memory CD4+ T cells sorted from blood. Stated subset: CD45RA-negative fraction. The chain couples TRBV6-5 to TRBJ1-6; D call uncertain. The receptor comes from a man between 18 and 35 years old in good health. The CDR3 here is CASSYSDEGNSPLHF. The CDR3 DNA follows: TGTGCCAGCAGTTACTCGGATGAAGGGAATTCACCCCTCCACTTT.